One and the same sample provided the 25 T cell receptor beta chains below, sequenced in a study of T cells in Graves' hyperthyroidism and ophthalmopathy. RNA transcripts were the template for amplifying TCR beta CDR3 regions. In the first-round RT-PCR of the TCR CDR3, the HTBI primer set was used. TCRdb passed the multiplex PCR reads through MiXCR, listing each CDR3 protein once. The repertoire holds some 500,000 distinct CDR3 sequences, with approximately 15% as singletons. The sample consisted of blood. The receptors shown here come from a woman aged 18 to 35 with Graves' hyperthyroidism.

In the case of this clonotype: This is likely a read error, given that the CDR3 carries no conserved phenylalanine or tryptophan at its end. The J gene is TRBJ2-7, the V gene TRBV27, with a tentative D call TRBD2 (5 bases). CDR3 length: 13 amino acids. Germline CDR1 MNHEY, CDR2 SMNVEV (reference sequence). V lost 2 bases, J lost 3 bases, and 8 bases lay in between. The CDR3 bases are TGTGCCAGCAGTTTAGGCGGAGGCTACGAGCAGTACCTC. It encodes CASSLGGGYEQYL.

This clonotype was recorded many times. The chain combines TRBV12-3 or TRBV12-4 with TRBJ2-7, with D tentatively TRBD1 (5 bases). The CDR3 runs to 13 residues. V was clipped by 4 bases and J by 1 base, with 8 bases between them. The CDR3 DNA reads TGTGCCAGCAGTTCTTCAGGGTCCTACGAGCAGTACTTC. It translates to CASSSSGSYEQYF.

In its sample, this clonotype was seen many times. J is TRBJ1-2 and V is TRBV6-1; 7 bases are shared with TRBD1. Germline CDR1 reads MNHNS; CDR2 reads SASEGT. The trim removed 8 bases at V and 4 bases at J, leaving 13 bases unmatched. This CDR3 contains 15 residues. The chain's CDR3 is CASLGGGTIPYGYTF. The CDR3 DNA sequence: TGTGCCAGCTTAGGAGGGGGCACAATACCCTATGGCTACACCTTC.

This clonotype was picked up many times. This chain uses TRBV30 with TRBJ1-5, with D possibly TRBD1 on 5 matching bases. Germline CDR1 reads GTSNPN; CDR2 reads SVGIG (reference sequence). CDR3 length: 13 amino acids. Trimming took off 5 bases at V and 7 bases at J, with 15 bases between the two ends. The CDR3 is CAWSGPPGQPQHF. CDR3 bases: TGTGCCTGGTCCGGGCCCCCAGGGCAGCCCCAGCATTTT.

This clonotype appeared many times. This chain connects TRBV29-1 to TRBJ2-1, with unresolved D. Germline V gives CDR1 SQVTM, CDR2 ANQGSEA. The CDR3 is 12 residues long. Between the trimmed V and J ends, which lost 4 bases and 8 bases, there was a span of 12 bases. For the CDR3, the DNA is TGCAGCGTTGGCGAGTTCTTCGATGAGCAGTTCTTC. Protein product: CSVGEFFDEQFF.

This clonotype was seen more than once but under ten times. The chain couples TRBV27 to TRBJ1-1, with D tentatively TRBD1 (6 bases). The germline gives CDR1 MNHEY, CDR2 SMNVEV (reference sequence). V shed 10 bases and J shed 7 bases, with 25 bases lying between them. The CDR3 runs to 15 residues. CDR3 nucleotide sequence: TGTGCCACCGATTCGAGAAACAGGGCCTTCAGTGAAGCTTTCTTT. It translates to CATDSRNRAFSEAFF.

This chain connects TRBV20-1 to TRBJ2-5; D possibly corresponds to TRBD2 (5 bases). Germline V gene lookup returns CDR1 DFQATT and CDR2 SNEGSKA (reference sequence). V lost 2 bases and J lost 4, with 17 bases in between. The CDR3 length is 15 residues. The DNA of the CDR3 is TGCAGTGCTAGAAAACCGCCGGAGGCAGGAGAGACCCAGTACTTC. Translating it yields CSARKPPEAGETQYF.

This clonotype has only a few counts. The chain employs TRBV27 and TRBJ1-6, with D possibly matching TRBD1 (5 bases). CDR3 length: 16 residues. The ends were cut back, 2 bases at V and 6 bases at J, with 14 bases in the middle. Per the germline V gene, CDR1 is MNHEY and CDR2 is SMNVEV (reference sequence). The CDR3 nucleotides are TGTGCCAGCAGTTTAACGGGACGAGAGGGTAATTCACCCCTCCACTTT. Protein sequence: CASSLTGREGNSPLHF.

The table lists this clonotype with a few counts. The V gene is TRBV4-2, the J gene TRBJ1-2; TRBD1 agrees at 7 bases. With 4 bases clipped from V and 8 bases from J, the junction kept 16 bases outside the gene matches. The germline gives CDR1 LGHNA, CDR2 YNFKEQ. The CDR3 is 16 residues long. The CDR3 sequence is CASSPKITGAPWGYTF. CDR3 DNA: TGTGCCAGCAGCCCGAAAATAACAGGGGCCCCATGGGGCTACACCTTC.

The table lists this clonotype with many counts. V and J are TRBV5-8 and TRBJ2-5, with a weak D call TRBD2 (5 bases). V lost 2 bases, J lost 2 bases, and 16 bases lay in between. From germline, CDR1 is SGHTS and CDR2 YDEGEE. The CDR3 covers 16 residues. The CDR3 DNA reads as TGTGCCAGCAGCTTCCGGGGAGCGTCAGGACAAGAGACCCAGTACTTC. Translated, it gives CASSFRGASGQETQYF.

This clonotype was recorded a few times. This chain connects TRBV2 to TRBJ2-2; D may be TRBD1 (5 bases). The CDR3 has 14 residues. V was shortened by 2 bases and J by 5 bases, with 9 bases between the two germline ends. The germline V gene has CDR1 SNHLY and CDR2 FYNNEI. CDR3 amino acids: CASSERGRTGELFF. For the CDR3, the DNA is TGTGCCAGCAGTGAAAGGGGAAGGACCGGGGAGCTGTTTTTT.

The table lists this clonotype with many counts. The chain couples TRBV29-1 to TRBJ1-1; D gene uncertain. Germline values: CDR1 SQVTM, CDR2 ANQGSEA. The CDR3 runs 12 residues. V was shortened by 3 bases and J by 0 bases, with 5 bases between the two germline ends. This CDR3 reads CSVDGVNTEAFF. CDR3 sequence (DNA): TGCAGCGTTGATGGTGTGAACACTGAAGCTTTCTTT.

This clonotype was counted many times. The CDR3 reads CASSLRAGGTGELFF. The DNA for the CDR3 is TGTGCCAGCAGCTTAAGGGCGGGAGGGACCGGGGAGCTGTTTTTT. The chain has TRBV11-2 and TRBJ2-2, with 9 bases identical to TRBD2. V dropped 2 bases and J dropped 5; count of bases not matched to a gene: 3. The germline V gene encodes CDR1 SGHAT and CDR2 FQNNGV. The CDR3 runs 15 residues.

The J gene is TRBJ2-5, the V gene TRBV11-2; 10 nucleotides line up with TRBD2. Germline values: CDR1 SGHAT, CDR2 FQNNGV. The CDR3 runs to 18 residues. Unmatched junction bases numbered 16, after V lost 5 bases and J lost 4 bases. This chain's CDR3 is CASSPGIQLAGPVETQYF. The CDR3 DNA is TGTGCCAGCAGCCCGGGGATCCAACTAGCGGGACCAGTAGAGACCCAGTACTTC.

This clonotype occurred a few times. The rearrangement uses TRBV12-3 or TRBV12-4 and TRBJ2-3, with 10 bases that match TRBD1. V lost 7 bases, J lost 2 bases, and 12 bases stayed unmatched. The CDR3 consists of 17 residues. DNA of the CDR3: TGTGCCAGCACGCTGACAGGGGGCTCCGAACCCACAGATACGCAGTATTTT. It codes for CASTLTGGSEPTDTQYF.

This clonotype has at least ten counts. The chain recombines TRBV12-3 or TRBV12-4 with TRBJ2-1, with D unclear. The V and J ends lost 2 bases and 7 bases respectively, with 9 bases between them. The CDR3 spans 13 residues. The CDR3 nucleotides are TGTGCCAGCAGTTTATTATTAGCTAATGAGCAGTTCTTC. As protein: CASSLLLANEQFF.

This clonotype showed up many times. J is TRBJ2-2 and V is TRBV19, with a tentative D call TRBD2 (5 bases). Trimming shortened V by 10 bases and J by 1 base, and 13 bases separated the two germline ends. Per germline, CDR1 LNHDA and CDR2 SQIVND (reference sequence). The CDR3 runs 14 residues. Here the CDR3 DNA reads TGTGCCATCTCTATAGCGTGGAACACCGGGGAGCTGTTTTTT. Amino acid sequence: CAISIAWNTGELFF.

This clonotype came up many times. V gene TRBV12-3 or TRBV12-4 combines with J gene TRBJ1-4; D uncertain. The CDR3 is 14 residues long. V lost 3 bases to trimming and J lost 7 bases, with 12 bases between them. Here the CDR3 reads CASSFAEPGEKLFF. In DNA form, the CDR3 reads TGTGCCAGCAGTTTCGCGGAGCCGGGTGAAAAACTGTTTTTT.

Comment on this clonotype: A clone one base away is much larger, so this may be a read error. J is TRBJ2-2 and V is TRBV25-1; D unresolved. Trimming left V 2 bases short and J 8 bases short, with 12 bases between. This CDR3 region has 14 residues. Germline CDR1 and CDR2: MGHDK and SYGVNS. The CDR3 region is CASSEGPTRGELFF. The CDR3 DNA reads TGTGCCAGCAGTGAAGGGCCTACGAGGGGGGAGCTGTTTTTT.

This clonotype has at least ten counts. This chain uses TRBV6-1 with TRBJ2-2; tentatively, D is TRBD2 (6 bases). Trimming cost V 10 bases and J 0 bases, with 15 bases left between them. Germline V gives CDR1 MNHNS, CDR2 SASEGT. This CDR3 spans 15 amino acids. CDR3 DNA sequence: TGTGCCACCCGGCGGGACTTCTCGAACACCGGGGAGCTGTTTTTT. This translates into CATRRDFSNTGELFF.

This clonotype was seen ten or more times. The gene calls are TRBV3-1 and TRBJ2-2; 7 nucleotides align to TRBD1. After removal of 8 bases from V and 3 bases from J, the junction contained 3 bases not matched to a gene. CDR3 length equals 13 residues. Germline values: CDR1 LGHDT, CDR2 YNNKEL (reference sequence). The CDR3 bases are TGTGCCAGCGAGACAGGGTACACCGGGGAGCTGTTTTTT. Translation gives CASETGYTGELFF.

This clonotype came up many times. CDR3 in amino acids: CATGLGRWGEKLFF. The CDR3 nucleotides are TGTGCCACCGGTTTGGGTCGATGGGGTGAAAAACTGTTTTTT. The rearrangement joins TRBV27 to TRBJ1-4; D is unclear. With 10 bases removed from V and 7 bases from J, the gap between germline ends came to 19 bases. Per the germline V gene, CDR1 is MNHEY and CDR2 is SMNVEV (reference sequence). The CDR3 is 14 residues long.

This clonotype came up many times. The rearrangement links TRBV18 to TRBJ2-2; D may be TRBD2 (5 bases). Germline assignment: CDR1 KGHSH and CDR2 LQKENI. The CDR3 is 15 amino acids. The V gene lost 5 bases and the J gene lost 2 bases, with 12 bases spanning the gap. In nucleotides, the CDR3 is TGTGCCAGCTCATTTCGGACTGACAACACCGGGGAGCTGTTTTTT. Protein: CASSFRTDNTGELFF.

The table lists this clonotype with many counts. The chain carries TRBV6-1 and TRBJ1-3; possibly TRBD1 for D (6 bases). Trimming shortened V by 4 bases and J by 4 bases, and 14 bases separated the two germline ends. Germline V lookup: CDR1 MNHNS, CDR2 SASEGT. The CDR3 covers 15 residues. CDR3: CASSVGHSSGNTIYF. The CDR3 nucleotides are TGTGCCAGCAGTGTGGGACACTCGTCCGGAAACACCATATATTTT.

V is TRBV20-1 and J is TRBJ1-1; 7 bases align to TRBD1. V lost 7 bases, J lost 0 bases, and 8 bases stayed unmatched. Germline CDR1 reads DFQATT; CDR2 reads SNEGSKA (reference sequence). This CDR3 comprises 14 residues. CDR3 residues: CSGAKGGMNTEAFF. The DNA of the CDR3 is TGCAGTGGGGCCAAAGGGGGCATGAACACTGAAGCTTTCTTT.